This T cell receptor beta chain was captured by sequencing in a study of shared clonotypes between healthy human individuals. Study-wide findings and caveats: As a rule, naive subsets had a larger estimated richness than memory subsets.

Assay used: immunoSEQ multiplex PCR; TCRdb lists only in-frame clones, some missing. The profile covers a few million clones, with 92% appearing a single time and 0.37% taken by the ten largest. As concerns this clone: Antigen unknown.

The ends lost 2 bases at V and 4 bases at J; junction bases unmatched: 4. The CDR3 consists of 14 residues. Germline V CDR1 and CDR2: SGHTA, FQGTGA. Every contributor of samples was a Caucasian grown-up residing in Nashville, Tennessee. The chain carries TRBV7-3 and TRBJ2-5, with 7 bases matching TRBD2. The sample was naive CD4+ T cells from PBMCs. The subset is: CD45RA+ positively selected. The sequence derives from a man aged 18-30 years in good health. Some clones in this sample may be carry-over from other donors' samples. CDR3 sequence (DNA): TGTGCCAGCAGCTTAGACGCGGGGGTAGAGACCCAGTACTTC. Its protein product is CASSLDAGVETQYF.